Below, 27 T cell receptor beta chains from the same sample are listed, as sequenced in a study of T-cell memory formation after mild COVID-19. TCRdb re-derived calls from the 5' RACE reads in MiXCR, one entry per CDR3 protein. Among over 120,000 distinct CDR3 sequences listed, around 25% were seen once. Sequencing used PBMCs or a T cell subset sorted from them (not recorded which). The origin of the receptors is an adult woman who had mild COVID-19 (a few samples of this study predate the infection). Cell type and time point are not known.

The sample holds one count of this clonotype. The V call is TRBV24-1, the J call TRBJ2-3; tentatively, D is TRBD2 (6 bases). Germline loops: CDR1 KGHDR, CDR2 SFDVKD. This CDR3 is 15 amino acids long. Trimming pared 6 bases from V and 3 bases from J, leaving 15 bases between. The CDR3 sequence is CATSTGGPTTDTQYF. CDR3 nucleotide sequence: TGTGCCACCAGTACCGGAGGGCCAACGACAGATACGCAGTATTTT.

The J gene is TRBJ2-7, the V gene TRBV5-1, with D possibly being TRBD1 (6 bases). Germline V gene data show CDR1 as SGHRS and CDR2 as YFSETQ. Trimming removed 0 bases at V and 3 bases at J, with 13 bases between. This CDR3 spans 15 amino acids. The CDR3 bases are TGCGCCAGCAGCTTGGACACCCGAGGGGGCTACGAGCAGTACTTC. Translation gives CASSLDTRGGYEQYF. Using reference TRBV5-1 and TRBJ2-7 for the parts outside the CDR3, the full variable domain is KAGVTQTPRYLIKTRGQQVTLSCSPISGHRSVSWYQQTPGQGLQFLFEYFSETQRNKGNFPGRFSGRQFSNSRSEMNVSTLELGDSALYLCASSLDTRGGYEQYFGPGTRLTVT.

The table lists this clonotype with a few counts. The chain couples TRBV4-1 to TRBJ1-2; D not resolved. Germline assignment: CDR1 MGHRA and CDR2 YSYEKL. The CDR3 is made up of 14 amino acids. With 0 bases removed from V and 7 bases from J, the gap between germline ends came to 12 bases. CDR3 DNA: TGCGCCAGCAGCCAAGATGCGGGGAACGGTGGCTACACCTTC. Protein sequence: CASSQDAGNGGYTF.

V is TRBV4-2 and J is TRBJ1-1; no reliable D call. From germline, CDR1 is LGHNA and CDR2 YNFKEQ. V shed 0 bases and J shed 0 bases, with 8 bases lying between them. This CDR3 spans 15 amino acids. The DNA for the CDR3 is TGTGCCAGCAGCCAAGAGGCAGAAATGAACACTGAAGCTTTCTTT. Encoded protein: CASSQEAEMNTEAFF.

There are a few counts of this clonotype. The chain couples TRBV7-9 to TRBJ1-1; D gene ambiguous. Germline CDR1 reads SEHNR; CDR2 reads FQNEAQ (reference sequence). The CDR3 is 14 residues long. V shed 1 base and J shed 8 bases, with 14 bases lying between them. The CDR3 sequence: CASSLVEADWEAFF. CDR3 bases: TGTGCCAGCAGCTTAGTAGAGGCAGATTGGGAAGCTTTCTTT.

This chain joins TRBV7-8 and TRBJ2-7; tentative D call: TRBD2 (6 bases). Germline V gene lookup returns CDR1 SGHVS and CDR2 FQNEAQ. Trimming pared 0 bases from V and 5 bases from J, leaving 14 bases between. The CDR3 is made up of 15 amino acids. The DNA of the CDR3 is TGTGCCAGCAGCTTAGCTGGAGGGGCGTTACACGAGCAGTACTTC. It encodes CASSLAGGALHEQYF.

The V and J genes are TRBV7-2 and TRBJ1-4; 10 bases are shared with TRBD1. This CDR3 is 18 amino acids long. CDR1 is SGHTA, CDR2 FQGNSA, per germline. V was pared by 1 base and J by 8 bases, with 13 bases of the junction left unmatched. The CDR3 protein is CASSLVVLGDRGTEKLFF. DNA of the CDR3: TGTGCCAGCAGCTTAGTGGTTTTAGGGGACAGGGGAACCGAAAAACTGTTTTTT.

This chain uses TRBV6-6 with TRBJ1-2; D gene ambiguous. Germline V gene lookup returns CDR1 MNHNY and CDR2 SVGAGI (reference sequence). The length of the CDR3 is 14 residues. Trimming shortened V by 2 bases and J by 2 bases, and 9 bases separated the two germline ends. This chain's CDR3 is CASSYEGSNYGYTF. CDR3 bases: TGTGCCAGCAGTTACGAGGGTTCAAACTATGGCTACACCTTC.

CDR3 bases: TGCGCCAGCAGCCTTGGGGGGGACAGTTTCTACGAGCAGTACTTC. Amino acid sequence: CASSLGGDSFYEQYF. The chain uses TRBV4-1 and TRBJ2-7; D is perhaps TRBD1 or TRBD2 (7 bases each). This CDR3 is 15 amino acids long. Germline-derived CDR1 and CDR2 are MGHRA and YSYEKL. V lost 4 bases and J 3 bases, leaving 16 bases between the germline ends.

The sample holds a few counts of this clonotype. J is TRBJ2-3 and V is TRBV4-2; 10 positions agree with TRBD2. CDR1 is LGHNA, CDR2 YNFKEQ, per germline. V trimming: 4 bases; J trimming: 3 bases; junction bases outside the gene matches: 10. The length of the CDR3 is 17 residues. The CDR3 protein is CASSPLPGLALTDTQYF. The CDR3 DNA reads TGTGCCAGCAGCCCCCTACCGGGACTAGCGTTAACAGATACGCAGTATTTT.

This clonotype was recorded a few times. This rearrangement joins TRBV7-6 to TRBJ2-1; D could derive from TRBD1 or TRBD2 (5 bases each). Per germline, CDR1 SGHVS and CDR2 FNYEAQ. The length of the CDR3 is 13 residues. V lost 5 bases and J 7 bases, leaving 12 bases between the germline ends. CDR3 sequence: CASSQGEGNEQFF. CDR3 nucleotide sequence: TGTGCCAGCAGCCAGGGTGAGGGGAATGAGCAGTTCTTC.

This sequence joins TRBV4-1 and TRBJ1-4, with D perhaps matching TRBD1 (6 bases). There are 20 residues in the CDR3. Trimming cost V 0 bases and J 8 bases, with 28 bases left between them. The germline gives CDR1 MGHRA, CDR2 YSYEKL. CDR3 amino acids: CASSQDFYRASYGEGEKLFF. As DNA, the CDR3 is TGCGCCAGCAGCCAAGATTTTTACAGGGCAAGTTACGGAGAGGGGGAAAAACTGTTTTTT.

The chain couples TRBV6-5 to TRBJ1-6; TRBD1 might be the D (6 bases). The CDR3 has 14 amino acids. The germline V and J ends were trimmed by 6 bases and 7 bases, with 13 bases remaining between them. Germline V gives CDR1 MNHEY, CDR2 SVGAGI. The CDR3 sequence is CASSLTGSNSPLHF. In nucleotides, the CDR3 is TGTGCCAGCAGCCTAACAGGGAGCAATTCACCCCTCCACTTT.

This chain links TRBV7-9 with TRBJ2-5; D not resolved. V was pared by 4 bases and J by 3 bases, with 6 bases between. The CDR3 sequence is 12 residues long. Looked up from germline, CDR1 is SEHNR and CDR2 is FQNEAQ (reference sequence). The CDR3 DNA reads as TGTGCCAGCAGCTCCATCGAAGAGACCCAGTACTTC. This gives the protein CASSSIEETQYF. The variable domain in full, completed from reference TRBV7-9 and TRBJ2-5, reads DTGVSQNPRHKITKRGQNVTFRCDPISEHNRLYWYRQTLGQGPEFLTYFQNEAQLEKSRLLSDRFSAERPKGSFSTLEIQRTEQGDSAMYLCASSSIEETQYFGPGTRLLVL.

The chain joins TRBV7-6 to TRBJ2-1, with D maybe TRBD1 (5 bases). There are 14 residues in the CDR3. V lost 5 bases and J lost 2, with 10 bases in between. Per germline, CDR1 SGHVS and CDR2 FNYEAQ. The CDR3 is CASSPTVTYNEQFF. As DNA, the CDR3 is TGTGCCAGCAGCCCGACAGTGACCTACAATGAGCAGTTCTTC.

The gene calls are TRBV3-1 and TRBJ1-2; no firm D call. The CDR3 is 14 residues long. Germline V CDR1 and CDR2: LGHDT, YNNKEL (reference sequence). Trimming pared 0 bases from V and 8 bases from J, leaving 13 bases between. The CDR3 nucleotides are TGTGCCAGCAGCCAAGATAATGGAGGGATGGGCTACACCTTC. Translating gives CASSQDNGGMGYTF.

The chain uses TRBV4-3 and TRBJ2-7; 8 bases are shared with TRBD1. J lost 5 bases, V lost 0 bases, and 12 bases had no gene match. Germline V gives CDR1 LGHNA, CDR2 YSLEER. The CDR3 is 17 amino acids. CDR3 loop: CASSQEAYAGGLDEQYF. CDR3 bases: TGCGCCAGCAGCCAAGAGGCTTATGCAGGGGGCCTTGACGAGCAGTACTTC.

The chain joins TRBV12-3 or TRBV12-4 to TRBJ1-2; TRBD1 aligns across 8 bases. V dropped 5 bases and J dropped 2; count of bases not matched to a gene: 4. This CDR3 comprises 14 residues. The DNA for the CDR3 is TGTGCCAGCAGTCATCGGACAGGGAACTATGGCTACACCTTC. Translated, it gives CASSHRTGNYGYTF.

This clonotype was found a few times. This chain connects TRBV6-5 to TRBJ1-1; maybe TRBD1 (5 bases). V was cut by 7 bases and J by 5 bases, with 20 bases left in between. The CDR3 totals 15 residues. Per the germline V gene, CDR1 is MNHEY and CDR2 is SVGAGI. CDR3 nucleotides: TGTGCCAGCACTCCACTCGGGGCGAAAAGGACTGAAGCTTTCTTT. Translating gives CASTPLGAKRTEAFF.

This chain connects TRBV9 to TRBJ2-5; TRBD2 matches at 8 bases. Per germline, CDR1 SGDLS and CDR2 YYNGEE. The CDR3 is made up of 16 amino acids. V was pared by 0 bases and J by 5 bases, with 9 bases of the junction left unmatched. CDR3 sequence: CASSVGAGVLQETQYF. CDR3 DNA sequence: TGTGCCAGCAGCGTAGGAGCGGGAGTATTACAGGAGACCCAGTACTTC.

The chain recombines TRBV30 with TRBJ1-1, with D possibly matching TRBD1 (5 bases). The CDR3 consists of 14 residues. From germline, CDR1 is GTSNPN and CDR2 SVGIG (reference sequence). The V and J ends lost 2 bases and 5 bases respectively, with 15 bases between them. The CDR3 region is CAWSSDWDGTEAFF. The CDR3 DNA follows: TGTGCCTGGAGTTCCGACTGGGACGGGACTGAAGCTTTCTTT.

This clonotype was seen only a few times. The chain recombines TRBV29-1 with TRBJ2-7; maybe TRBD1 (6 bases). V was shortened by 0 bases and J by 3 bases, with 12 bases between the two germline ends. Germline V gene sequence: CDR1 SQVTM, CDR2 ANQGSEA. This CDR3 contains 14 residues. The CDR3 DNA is TGCAGCGTTGAAGATAGAGGGGGAAACTACGAGCAGTACTTC. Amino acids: CSVEDRGGNYEQYF.

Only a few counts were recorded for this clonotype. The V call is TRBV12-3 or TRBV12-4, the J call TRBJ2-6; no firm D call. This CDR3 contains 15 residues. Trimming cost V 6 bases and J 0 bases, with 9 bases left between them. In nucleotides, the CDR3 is TGTGCCAGCAGCCCGATAGACTCTGGGGCCAACGTCCTGACTTTC. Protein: CASSPIDSGANVLTF.

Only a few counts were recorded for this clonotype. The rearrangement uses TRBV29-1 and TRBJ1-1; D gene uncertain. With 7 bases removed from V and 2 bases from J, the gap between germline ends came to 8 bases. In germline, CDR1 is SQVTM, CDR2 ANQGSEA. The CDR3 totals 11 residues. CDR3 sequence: CSAAANTEAFF. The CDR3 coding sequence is TGCAGCGCTGCAGCTAACACTGAAGCTTTCTTT. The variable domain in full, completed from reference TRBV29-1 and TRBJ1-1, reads SAVISQKPSRDICQRGTSLTIQCQVDSQVTMMFWYRQQPGQSLTLIATANQGSEATYESGFVIDKFPISRPNLTFSTLTVSNMSPEDSSIYLCSAAANTEAFFGQGTRLTVV.

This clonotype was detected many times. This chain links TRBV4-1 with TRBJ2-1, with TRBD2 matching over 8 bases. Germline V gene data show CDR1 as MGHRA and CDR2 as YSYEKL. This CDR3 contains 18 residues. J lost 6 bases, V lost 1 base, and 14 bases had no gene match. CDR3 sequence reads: CASSQAGPGGGPRNEQFF. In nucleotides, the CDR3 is TGCGCCAGCAGCCAAGCCGGACCGGGGGGGGGACCCCGCAATGAGCAGTTCTTC.

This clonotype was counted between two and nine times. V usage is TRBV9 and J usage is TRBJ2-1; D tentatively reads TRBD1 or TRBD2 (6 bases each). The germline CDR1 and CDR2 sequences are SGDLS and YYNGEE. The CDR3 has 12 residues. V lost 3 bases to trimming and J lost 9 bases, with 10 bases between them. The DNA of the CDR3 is TGTGCCAGCAGCGGGCCGGGGGCTGAGCAGTTCTTC. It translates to CASSGPGAEQFF.

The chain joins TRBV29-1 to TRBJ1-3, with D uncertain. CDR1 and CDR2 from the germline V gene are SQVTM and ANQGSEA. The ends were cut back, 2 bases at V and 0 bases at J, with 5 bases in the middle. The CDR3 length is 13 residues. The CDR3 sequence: CSVETDSGNTIYF. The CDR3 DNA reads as TGCAGCGTTGAAACAGACTCTGGAAACACCATATATTTT.